The rows below give T cell receptor beta chains drawn from one sample of a study of T cells in narcolepsy. Assay: immunoSEQ multiplex PCR; the TCRdb copy retains only in-frame clones and omits some. Among tens of thousands of clones listed, around four fifths were seen once. The sample was CD45RA- memory CD4+ T cells from PBMCs. The receptors shown here come from a human donor with narcolepsy. Both conserved end residues are part of each CDR3. Fields, in order: CDR3 protein, CDR3 DNA, J gene, V gene, D gene, clone size. The D gene is left open where the match is weak. Clone sizes are given selectively: once, few, many, or a class where the clone is expanded.

CASSAPSTDTQYF TGTGCCAGCAGCGCTCCTAGCACAGATACGCAGTATTTT TRBJ2-3 TRBV7-2 - -
CASSPGPPKGKLFF TGTGCCAGCAGCCCTGGTCCCCCCAAGGGAAAACTGTTTTTT TRBJ1-4 TRBV7-3 - -
CASSLDGANTEAFF TGTGCCAGCAGCTTAGACGGGGCGAACACTGAAGCTTTCTTT TRBJ1-1 TRBV11-2 - -
CASRGGDRGQNEQFF TGTGCCAGCAGGGGGGGCGACAGGGGGCAGAATGAGCAGTTCTTC TRBJ2-1 TRBV28 TRBD1 few
CASSLAGEGSGAKNIQYF TGTGCCAGCAGCTTAGCAGGCGAGGGGTCTGGGGCCAAAAACATTCAGTACTTC TRBJ2-4 TRBV7-9 - -
CASSYRQVGHGYTF TGTGCCAGCAGTTACCGGCAGGTTGGACATGGCTACACCTTC TRBJ1-2 TRBV6-5 - -
CASSYQQGYGYTF TGTGCCAGCAGTTACCAACAGGGATACGGCTACACCTTC TRBJ1-2 TRBV6-5 - -
CASSGERTRGSNEQFF TGTGCCAGCAGCGGAGAACGGACTAGGGGCTCAAATGAGCAGTTCTTC TRBJ2-1 TRBV7-6 TRBD2 -
CASSKGANYGYTF TGTGCCAGCAGTAAGGGAGCCAACTATGGCTACACCTTC TRBJ1-2 TRBV25-1 - -
CARSAGGPYEQYF TGCGCCCGCTCGGCGGGGGGGCCTTACGAGCAGTACTTC TRBJ2-7 TRBV5-1 TRBD2 -
CASSLGQGLYEQYF TGTGCCAGCAGCTTAGGCCAGGGATTGTACGAGCAGTACTTC TRBJ2-7 TRBV13 - once
CASSLDWETQYF TGTGCCAGCAGCTTGGACTGGGAGACCCAGTACTTC TRBJ2-5 TRBV5-4 - -
CASSLIGRGQETQYF TGTGCCAGCAGCTTAATAGGCAGGGGGCAAGAGACCCAGTACTTC TRBJ2-5 TRBV5-6 TRBD1 -
CASSLGRRSDQPQHF TGTGCCAGCAGCTTAGGCCGGAGGAGCGATCAGCCCCAGCATTTT TRBJ1-5 TRBV13 - -
CASSFERNTGELFF TGTGCCAGCAGCTTCGAGAGGAACACCGGGGAGCTGTTTTTT TRBJ2-2 TRBV5-6 - -
CASSVANSGNTIYF TGTGCCAGCAGCGTAGCTAACTCTGGAAACACCATATATTTT TRBJ1-3 TRBV9 - -
CASGTGTGGSDTQYF TGTGCCAGCGGCACCGGGACAGGGGGATCAGATACGCAGTATTTT TRBJ2-3 TRBV6-1 TRBD1 -
CASSYVSGGFNEQFF TGTGCCAGCAGTTACGTCAGCGGGGGTTTTAATGAGCAGTTCTTC TRBJ2-1 TRBV6-5 TRBD2 -
CASRFENEQYF TGTGCCAGCAGGTTTGAGAACGAGCAGTACTTC TRBJ2-7 TRBV5-6 - -
CASSIHPGQGNYGYTF TGTGCCAGCAGTATTCACCCGGGACAGGGGAACTATGGCTACACCTTC TRBJ1-2 TRBV27 TRBD1 few
CASSLYATGELFF TGTGCCAGCAGTTTATATGCGACCGGGGAGCTGTTTTTT TRBJ2-2 TRBV27 - -
CATDMVSNQPQHF TGTGCCACCGACATGGTTAGCAATCAGCCCCAGCATTTT TRBJ1-5 TRBV6-5 - -
CASSPRGGGTYNSPLHF TGTGCCAGCAGCCCCCGCGGGGGGGGAACATACAATTCACCCCTCCACTTT TRBJ1-6 TRBV7-2 - -
CASTGQGNIQYF TGTGCCAGCACCGGGCAGGGGAACATTCAGTACTTC TRBJ2-4 TRBV6-6 - -
CASSLTGGNSPLHF TGTGCCAGCAGTTTGACAGGGGGGAATTCACCCCTCCACTTT TRBJ1-6 TRBV6-9 TRBD1 -
CASSLAQARGNTEAFF TGTGCCAGCAGCTTAGCGCAGGCCAGGGGGAACACTGAAGCTTTCTTT TRBJ1-1 TRBV7-9 - -
CASSLDGTSGGAFGEQYF TGTGCCAGCAGCTTAGATGGGACTAGCGGGGGGGCGTTCGGCGAGCAGTACTTC TRBJ2-7 TRBV7-2 TRBD2 -
CASSEYGGRGEKLFF TGTGCCAGCAGCGAATATGGGGGCCGGGGTGAAAAACTGTTTTTT TRBJ1-4 TRBV25-1 - once
CASTGGGGARDTQYF TGTGCCAGCACCGGCGGCGGGGGGGCGAGAGATACGCAGTATTTT TRBJ2-3 TRBV7-2 TRBD2 -
CASSPAGPTNTEAFF TGCGCCAGCAGCCCGGCCGGACCGACGAACACTGAAGCTTTCTTT TRBJ1-1 TRBV5-1 - -
CASSQMGQGVSGELFF TGTGCCAGCAGTCAGATGGGACAGGGCGTTTCCGGGGAGCTGTTTTTT TRBJ2-2 TRBV28 TRBD1 -
CASSFTGGLGQPQHF TGCGCCAGCAGCTTTACAGGGGGCTTAGGTCAGCCCCAGCATTTT TRBJ1-5 TRBV5-1 TRBD1 -
CASSLEGGPVATNEKLFF TGCGCCAGCAGCTTGGAGGGGGGCCCCGTTGCAACTAATGAAAAACTGTTTTTT TRBJ1-4 TRBV5-1 - -
CATSRVPGGQGTDYGYTF TGTGCCACCAGCAGGGTACCGGGTGGTCAGGGAACTGACTATGGCTACACCTTC TRBJ1-2 TRBV15 - -
CASSPQGVLTNEKLFF TGTGCCAGCAGCCCCCAGGGGGTGTTAACTAATGAAAAACTGTTTTTT TRBJ1-4 TRBV9 TRBD1 -
CASSQDSGQNYGYTF TGTGCCAGCAGCCAAGATTCTGGACAGAACTATGGCTACACCTTC TRBJ1-2 TRBV4-2 - -
CASSVSQGGQIEAFF TGTGCCAGCAGTGTCTCACAGGGGGGACAAATTGAAGCTTTCTTT TRBJ1-1 TRBV25-1 TRBD1 -
CASSKMTGRDTGELFF TGTGCCAGCAGTAAAATGACAGGACGGGACACCGGGGAGCTGTTTTTT TRBJ2-2 TRBV5-6 - -
CASSKGPTYNSPLHF TGTGCCAGCAGCAAGGGACCGACCTATAATTCACCCCTCCACTTT TRBJ1-6 TRBV7-9 - -
CASTSEGSRGNTIYF TGTGCCAGTACCTCAGAGGGGTCGCGAGGAAACACCATATATTTT TRBJ1-3 TRBV19 - -
CASTTTGQPGSNTF TGTGCCAGCACTACTACCGGACAGCCAGGCTCAAACACCTTC TRBJ1-2 TRBV28 - once
CASSLGLGYEQYF TGTGCCAGCAGCTTAGGTCTGGGCTACGAGCAGTACTTC TRBJ2-7 TRBV7-2 - -
CSARGDYGYTF TGCAGTGCTAGAGGGGACTATGGCTACACCTTC TRBJ1-2 TRBV20-1 - -
CASSPSAGGLYGYTF TGTGCCAGCAGCCCGTCGGCAGGGGGCCTGTATGGCTACACCTTC TRBJ1-2 TRBV7-3 TRBD1 -